These 3 T cell receptor beta chains were all obtained from the same sample, sequenced in a study of control samples from healthy donors and cancer patients. Assay used: immunoSEQ multiplex PCR; TCRdb lists only in-frame clones, some missing. The sample carries 100,000 to 150,000 clones, 90% recorded once. Sequenced material: blood. The receptors originated from a man aged 40-49 years in good health.

This chain connects TRBV3-1 (or the pseudogene TRBV3-2) to TRBJ2-1; D not resolved. This CDR3 has 13 amino acids. Per the germline V gene, CDR1 is LGHDT and CDR2 is YNNKEL (reference sequence). V was clipped by 4 bases and J by 8 bases, with 12 bases between them. CDR3 DNA: TGTGCCAGCAGCCCTCGGGCTTGGGATGAGCAGTTCTTC. Residues: CASSPRAWDEQFF.

This chain connects TRBV4-1 to TRBJ2-5; 8 nucleotides align to TRBD2. V lost 1 base, J lost 4 bases, and 2 bases stayed unmatched. The CDR3 length is 14 residues. Germline lookup yields CDR1 MGHRA and CDR2 YSYEKL. CDR3 residues: CASSQGAGGETQYF. The CDR3 bases are TGCGCCAGCAGCCAAGGCGCGGGGGGAGAGACCCAGTACTTC.

The gene calls are TRBV5-4 and TRBJ2-6; D may correspond to TRBD1 or TRBD2 (5 bases each). The CDR3 has 15 amino acids. The germline CDR1 and CDR2 sequences are SGHNT and YYREEE (reference sequence). V was pared by 10 bases and J by 2 bases, with 16 bases between. The CDR3 is CAGTTVGAGANVLTF. In DNA form, the CDR3 reads TGTGCCGGAACCACCGTGGGGGCTGGGGCCAACGTCCTGACTTTC.